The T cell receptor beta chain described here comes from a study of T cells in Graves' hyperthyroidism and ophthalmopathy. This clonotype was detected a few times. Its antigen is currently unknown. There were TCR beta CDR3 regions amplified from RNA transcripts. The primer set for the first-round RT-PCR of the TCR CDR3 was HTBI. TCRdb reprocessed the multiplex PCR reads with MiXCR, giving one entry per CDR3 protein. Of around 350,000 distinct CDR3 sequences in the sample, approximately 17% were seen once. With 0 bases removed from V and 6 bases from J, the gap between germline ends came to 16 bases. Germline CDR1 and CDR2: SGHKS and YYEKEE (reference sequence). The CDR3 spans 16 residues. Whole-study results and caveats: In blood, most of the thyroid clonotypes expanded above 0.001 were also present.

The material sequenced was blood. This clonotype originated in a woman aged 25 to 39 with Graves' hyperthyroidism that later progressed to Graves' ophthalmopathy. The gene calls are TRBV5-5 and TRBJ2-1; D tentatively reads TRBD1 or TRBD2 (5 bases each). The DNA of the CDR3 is TGTGCCAGCAGCTTGGTTCCCAGGGACCTAATCAATGAGCAGTTCTTC. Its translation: CASSLVPRDLINEQFF.